This T cell receptor beta chain was identified in a study of T cell responses to AZD1222 COVID-19 vaccine. At the level of the study: Pooling was applied to second doses at about 4 or about 12 weeks. Study-wide results and limits: The study found Spike-specific TCR breadth and depth rose after two AZD1222 doses.

Worth noting for this clone: Antigen specificity is unknown.

TCRdb's copy holds only in-frame clones and misses some; the assay was immunoSEQ multiplex PCR. The sample has 170,000 or so clones, 87% seen once. V was clipped by 2 bases and J by 7 bases, with 9 bases between them. CDR1 MNHNS and CDR2 SASEGT come from the germline V gene. The CDR3 is 12 amino acids. The sequenced sample was peripheral blood, obtained on day 0 of AZD1222 vaccination. This sequence was found in an adult in good health. The V gene is TRBV6-1, the J gene TRBJ2-7; D is unclear. CDR3 DNA sequence: TGTGCCAGCAGTGAAACCTACGGTGAGCAGTACTTC. Its translation: CASSETYGEQYF.